One sample yielded the 15 T cell receptor beta chains listed below, sequenced in a study of T-cell reconstitution after alpha-beta-depleted transplantation in children. Unique molecular identifiers were incorporated during preparation of the TCRbeta library. TCRdb reprocessed the PCR reads with MiXCR, giving one entry per CDR3 protein. This table holds 450,000 to 700,000 distinct CDR3 sequences, 20% to 30% found once. The sequencing used PBMCs, collected before TCRalphabeta/CD19-depleted stem cell transplant. The receptor source for this set is a boy under three years old with Wiskott-Aldrich syndrome, due to receive a stem cell transplant.

This clonotype came up a few times. The rearrangement uses TRBV20-1 and TRBJ1-4, with D uncertain. Trimming took 1 base from V and 8 from J, leaving 11 bases between them. The germline gives CDR1 DFQATT, CDR2 SNEGSKA (reference sequence). The CDR3 covers 13 residues. The CDR3 reads CSARGAGGEKLFF. For the CDR3, the DNA is TGCAGTGCTAGAGGGGCAGGAGGGGAAAAACTGTTTTTT.

The chain is built from TRBV7-2 and TRBJ2-4; 8 bases are a match to TRBD1. From germline, CDR1 is SGHTA and CDR2 FQGNSA. The CDR3 spans 17 residues. Trimming took 5 bases from V and 0 from J; bases not matched to a gene: 9. CDR3 nucleotide sequence: TGTGCCAGCAGCCCCGGACAGGGTCGCTTAGCCAAAAACATTCAGTACTTC. The encoded protein is CASSPGQGRLAKNIQYF.

This chain connects TRBV6-1 to TRBJ2-5, with D unclear. CDR1 is MNHNS, CDR2 SASEGT, per germline. V lost 5 bases and J lost 4, with 14 bases in between. The CDR3 extends over 14 amino acids. The CDR3 region has the DNA TGTGCCAGCAGTCTTACCTTGGGCCGAGAGACCCAGTACTTC. Translating gives CASSLTLGRETQYF.

This clonotype has a handful of counts. The rearrangement joins TRBV10-3 to TRBJ2-1; a weak D match, TRBD2 (6 bases). Germline values: CDR1 ENHRY, CDR2 SYGVKD. The CDR3 length is 16 residues. V gave up 6 bases and J gave up 4 bases, with 19 bases separating them. This CDR3 reads CAISGGLPIPYNEQFF. CDR3 in DNA: TGTGCCATCAGCGGCGGACTACCCATACCATACAATGAGCAGTTCTTC.

The V gene is TRBV30, the J gene TRBJ2-1, with D perhaps assigned TRBD1 or TRBD2 (5 bases each). The V gene's germline CDR1 is GTSNPN and CDR2 SVGIG (reference sequence). The CDR3 is 20 residues long. The V end was cut by 0 bases, the J end by 4 bases, with 28 bases between. The DNA for the CDR3 is TGTGCCTGGAGTGTACCGGACTGGGGGACCCGGGAAATGCGGTACAATGAGCAGTTCTTC. Amino acid sequence: CAWSVPDWGTREMRYNEQFF.

V gene TRBV6-6 combines with J gene TRBJ1-1; D not resolved. The V and J ends lost 7 bases and 1 base respectively, with 7 bases between them. The CDR3 totals 12 residues. CDR1 and CDR2 (germline): MNHNY, SVGAGI (reference sequence). CDR3 loop: CASTFKNTEAFF. In nucleotides, the CDR3 is TGTGCCAGCACCTTTAAGAACACTGAAGCTTTCTTT.

The CDR3 DNA reads TGTGCCAGCAGTGTGGCAGGGAGTAACTATGGCTACACCTTC. This sequence encodes CASSVAGSNYGYTF. The chain recombines TRBV25-1 with TRBJ1-2; possible D gene TRBD1, 5 bases. The CDR3 contains 14 residues. The V end was cut by 4 bases, the J end by 1 base, with 10 bases between. Germline V gene sequence: CDR1 MGHDK, CDR2 SYGVNS.

This clonotype occurred a few times. The gene calls are TRBV24-1 and TRBJ2-1; D may be TRBD1 (6 bases). Trimming pared 3 bases from V and 4 bases from J, leaving 15 bases between. The CDR3 extends over 16 amino acids. Per germline, CDR1 KGHDR and CDR2 SFDVKD. The CDR3 coding sequence is TGTGCCACCAGTGATCCAGCAGGACAGTTATACAATGAGCAGTTCTTC. This gives the protein CATSDPAGQLYNEQFF.

CDR3: CASSLKVGVYEQYF. Here the CDR3 DNA reads TGTGCCAGCAGTCTAAAGGTGGGGGTCTACGAGCAGTACTTC. The gene calls are TRBV6-1 and TRBJ2-7, with D possibly being TRBD1 or TRBD2 (5 bases each). V dropped 5 bases and J dropped 3 bases, with 14 bases sitting between them. The germline V gene encodes CDR1 MNHNS and CDR2 SASEGT. CDR3 length: 14 amino acids.

This sequence joins TRBV29-1 and TRBJ2-7; the D is unclear. V shed 4 bases and J shed 3 bases, with 7 bases lying between them. Germline CDR1 SQVTM, CDR2 ANQGSEA. This CDR3 has 11 residues. The CDR3: CSVVNLYEQYF. The CDR3 DNA reads as TGCAGCGTTGTCAACCTCTACGAGCAGTACTTC.

This clonotype was counted between two and nine times. The CDR3 nucleotides are TGCGCCAGCAGCCTGCATCTGAGTTTAGCCAAAAACATTCAGTACTTC. Encoded protein: CASSLHLSLAKNIQYF. The V and J genes are TRBV4-1 and TRBJ2-4; the D is unclear. The ends were cut back, 4 bases at V and 0 bases at J, with 13 bases in the middle. The CDR3 runs to 16 residues. Germline-derived CDR1 and CDR2 are MGHRA and YSYEKL.

This clonotype came up a few times. The V and J genes are TRBV29-1 and TRBJ2-1; 12 nucleotides match TRBD2. The CDR3 contains 14 residues. Germline values: CDR1 SQVTM, CDR2 ANQGSEA. V trimming: 2 bases; J trimming: 5 bases; junction bases outside the gene matches: 1. CDR3 in amino acids: CSVERTSGDNEQFF. The CDR3 DNA follows: TGCAGCGTTGAACGGACTAGCGGGGACAATGAGCAGTTCTTC.

V usage is TRBV28 and J usage is TRBJ2-2; TRBD2 might be the D (5 bases). This CDR3 contains 15 residues. Germline loops: CDR1 MDHEN, CDR2 SYDVKM. V lost 0 bases and J 6 bases, leaving 11 bases between the germline ends. The CDR3 DNA is TGTGCCAGCAGTTTATGGGACGGAGGATCCGGGGAGCTGTTTTTT. This encodes CASSLWDGGSGELFF.

This clonotype appeared a single time. This chain joins TRBV12-3 or TRBV12-4 and TRBJ2-1; 9 bases map to TRBD1. The CDR3 has 15 residues. With 6 bases clipped from V and 5 bases from J, the junction kept 8 bases outside the gene matches. CDR3 DNA sequence: TGTGCCAGCAGCCGAACAGGGGGCGGGCACAATGAGCAGTTCTTC. Protein: CASSRTGGGHNEQFF.

The genes are TRBV29-1 and TRBJ2-6; 8 bases align to TRBD1. The trim removed 2 bases at V and 4 bases at J, leaving 10 bases unmatched. Germline V gives CDR1 SQVTM, CDR2 ANQGSEA. The CDR3 covers 17 residues. The DNA for the CDR3 is TGCAGCGTTGAATCGACAGGGGTCCTTGGAGGGGCCAACGTCCTGACTTTC. Amino acid sequence: CSVESTGVLGGANVLTF.